This is a list of T cell receptor beta chains from one sample in a study of spatial heterogeneity in lung cancer. TCRdb re-called the 5' RACE reads with MiXCR, one entry per CDR3 protein. The sample yields 30,000 to 40,000 distinct CDR3 sequences, roughly 4.9% seen once. Sample: PBMCs, taken at surgery. The receptors were gathered from a female donor with early-stage non-small cell lung cancer. The CDR3 runs from the conserved cysteine through the conserved F or W. The order of the fields is V gene, clone size, J gene, D gene, CDR3 DNA, CDR3 protein. The D gene is left open where the match is weak. Clone size is stated in some rows and not others, as once, few, many or a class when expanded.

TRBV6-2/TRBV6-3	many	TRBJ1-5	NA	TGTGCCAGCAGTTACGGCATCTTAACGGGGCCCATGGGCAATCAGCCCCAGCATTTT	CASSYGILTGPMGNQPQHF
TRBV5-4	NA	TRBJ2-4	NA	TGTGCCAGCAGCTTGGCCAAGGGTGGGGACATTCAGTACTTC	CASSLAKGGDIQYF
TRBV11-3	many	TRBJ2-2	NA	TGTGCCAGCAGGAGTCTAGGCGCCCAGAACACCGGGGAGCTGTTTTTT	CASRSLGAQNTGELFF
TRBV7-2	many	TRBJ2-3	NA	TGTGCCAGCAGCCTCGGGCTCAACGCCCAAGCAGATACGCAGTATTTT	CASSLGLNAQADTQYF
TRBV20-1	many	TRBJ2-7	NA	TGCAGTGCTAGATTCCCGGGAATGAACGAGCAGTACTTC	CSARFPGMNEQYF
TRBV20-1	many	TRBJ1-2	NA	TGCAGTGCTAGAGACCTCAGGGAGGGAAGCTATGGCTACACCTTC	CSARDLREGSYGYTF
TRBV9	many	TRBJ2-7	NA	TGTGCCAGCAGCGTAGGCTGGGGGGCTTACGAGCAGTACTTC	CASSVGWGAYEQYF
TRBV5-1	many	TRBJ2-1	NA	TGCGCCAGCAGCTTGGATTTGGTCAATGAGCAGTTCTTC	CASSLDLVNEQFF
TRBV5-1	few	TRBJ2-2	TRBD1	TGCGCCAGCAGCTCTAGGGGGCCCTTGAACACCGGGGAGCTGTTTTTT	CASSSRGPLNTGELFF
TRBV20-1	few	TRBJ2-7	NA	TGCAGTGCTAGAGATAGGGGGGACAGAATACCTAGGAGCTCCTACGAGCAGTACTTC	CSARDRGDRIPRSSYEQYF
TRBV2	many	TRBJ1-1	NA	TGTGCCAGCAGTCCGAGTCGAGGACGAAACACTGAAGCTTTCTTT	CASSPSRGRNTEAFF
TRBV6-2/TRBV6-3	many	TRBJ2-3	TRBD2	TGTGCCAGCAGCCCCCCTAGCGGTCGGATCCCACGAACAGATACGCAGTATTTT	CASSPPSGRIPRTDTQYF
TRBV7-9	few	TRBJ2-7	TRBD2	TGTGCCAGCATCCCTCGTCGGGGGGACGAGCAGTACTTC	CASIPRRGDEQYF
TRBV12-3/TRBV12-4	many	TRBJ1-2	NA	TGTGCCAGCAGTTTAGGACGGCCTAACTATGGCTACACCTTC	CASSLGRPNYGYTF
TRBV7-2	many	TRBJ2-1	NA	TGTGCCAGCAGTTTGATTTGGGGGCAGTACAATGAGCAGTTCTTC	CASSLIWGQYNEQFF
TRBV5-1	many	TRBJ2-5	NA	TGCGCCAGCAGCTTGTCTCAAGAGACCCAGTACTTC	CASSLSQETQYF
TRBV20-1	many	TRBJ2-7	NA	TGCAGTGCTAGAGGGGGGGCGGCGTTAGGGCAGTACTTC	CSARGGAALGQYF
TRBV11-3	NA	TRBJ2-7	NA	TGTGCCAGCAGCTTAGAGGGGCAGAGCTACGAGCAGTACTTC	CASSLEGQSYEQYF
TRBV11-2	NA	TRBJ1-3	NA	TGTGCCAGCAATACGTTTCGGGGCTCTGGAAACACCATATATTTT	CASNTFRGSGNTIYF
TRBV5-6	many	TRBJ2-7	TRBD1	TGTGCCAGCAGCCGGACAGGAACCTACGAGCAGTACTTC	CASSRTGTYEQYF
TRBV5-5	many	TRBJ1-2	NA	TGTGCCAGCAGCTTGGCCCCGGACCTAGGTGGGTATGGCTACACCTTC	CASSLAPDLGGYGYTF
TRBV13	many	TRBJ1-1	NA	TGTGCCAGCAGCTTATACCCGGGGGGGAACACTGAAGCTTTCTTT	CASSLYPGGNTEAFF
TRBV2	NA	TRBJ2-3	TRBD2	TGTGCCATCTTCTCAACGGGACTAGCGGACTCGTCATGGGATACGCAGTATTTT	CAIFSTGLADSSWDTQYF
TRBV20-1	many	TRBJ2-7	TRBD1	TGCAGTGCTAGAGTGCAGGGGGTCTACGAGCAGTACTTC	CSARVQGVYEQYF
TRBV4-1	many	TRBJ1-1	NA	TGCGCCAGCAGCCAAGATTGGGGGAACACTGAAGCTTTCTTT	CASSQDWGNTEAFF
TRBV29-1	many	TRBJ1-1	NA	TGCAGCGTAATGAGGACAGAGAACACTGAAGCTTTCTTT	CSVMRTENTEAFF
TRBV20-1	many	TRBJ2-6	NA	TGCAGTGCTAGAACCACAGGGACTGGGGCCAACGTCCTGACTTTC	CSARTTGTGANVLTF
TRBV5-1	many	TRBJ2-2	NA	TGCGCCAGCAGCTTGAAAAGGGACTTCACCGGGGAGCTGTTTTTT	CASSLKRDFTGELFF
TRBV18	many	TRBJ2-1	TRBD2	TGTGCCAGCTCACCACCAGCGCTAGCGGGGGGGAATGAGCAGTTCTTC	CASSPPALAGGNEQFF
TRBV7-2	many	TRBJ2-5	NA	TGTGCCAGCAGCTTTACACAGGAGGGGACCCAGTACTTC	CASSFTQEGTQYF
TRBV4-3	many	TRBJ2-6	NA	TGCGCCAGCAGCCAAGTAGGAAATGGGGCCAACGTCCTGACTTTC	CASSQVGNGANVLTF
TRBV7-8	many	TRBJ2-5	TRBD2	TGTGCCAGCAGCTTACTAGCGGCCCCTCAAGAGACCCAGTACTTC	CASSLLAAPQETQYF
TRBV4-3	many	TRBJ2-1	TRBD2	TGCGCCAGCAGCCTCTTTAGCGGGGGGTCCTCCTACAATGAGCAGTTCTTC	CASSLFSGGSSYNEQFF
TRBV7-9	NA	TRBJ1-2	TRBD1	TGTGCCAGCAGCGCTCGGACAGGGCAAGGCTACACCTTC	CASSARTGQGYTF
TRBV30	many	TRBJ2-7	NA	TGTGCCTGGAGTATCGGGGGGCTGAACGAGCAGTACTTC	CAWSIGGLNEQYF
TRBV5-5	many	TRBJ2-5	NA	TGTGCCAGCAGCCGGAACATGGGGGCCGGAGAGACCCAGTACTTC	CASSRNMGAGETQYF
TRBV6-5	NA	TRBJ1-1	TRBD1	TGTGCCAGCAACTCGAACAGGGGTACTGAAGCTTTCTTT	CASNSNRGTEAFF
TRBV6-5	many	TRBJ2-7	NA	TGTGCCAGCAGTTACGCAGACTCCTACGAGCAGTACTTC	CASSYADSYEQYF
TRBV6-1	many	TRBJ2-7	TRBD1	TGTGCCAGCAGTGCTCATCAGACAGGGATCCACGAGCAGTACTTC	CASSAHQTGIHEQYF
TRBV6-4	few	TRBJ2-1	NA	TGTGCCAGCAGTCCAACTAGTGGGCCCTACAATGAGCAGTTCTTC	CASSPTSGPYNEQFF
TRBV11-2	many	TRBJ2-2	TRBD1	TGTGCCAGCAGTTCCGGGACAGGGCCCCGGGAGCTGTTTTTT	CASSSGTGPRELFF
TRBV6-5	many	TRBJ1-3	TRBD1	TGTGCCAGCAGTTATAGTGGGACAGTTGGAAACACCATATATTTT	CASSYSGTVGNTIYF
TRBV6-5	NA	TRBJ1-1	NA	TGTGCCAGCAGTTACTCGAGGGCCAACGGGGGAGCTTTCTTT	CASSYSRANGGAFF
TRBV5-1	many	TRBJ2-1	TRBD2	TGCGCCAGCAGCTTGGAAGCGGGGTCCTACAATGAGCAGTTCTTC	CASSLEAGSYNEQFF
TRBV5-5	many	TRBJ1-1	NA	TGTGCCAGTCGTAGAGGGTCCGCGCTGAACACTGAAGCTTTCTTT	CASRRGSALNTEAFF
TRBV9	few	TRBJ2-6	TRBD1	TGTGCCAGCAGCGACGGACAGGGTTCTGGGGCCAACGTCCTGACTTTC	CASSDGQGSGANVLTF
TRBV20-1	NA	TRBJ1-1	TRBD1	TGCAGTGCTAGAAGGGACAGGGGGATGGGTGAAGCTTTCTTT	CSARRDRGMGEAFF
TRBV11-2	many	TRBJ1-5	TRBD1	TGTGCCAGCAGCTTAGATTCAGGGGGTCAGCCCCAGCATTTT	CASSLDSGGQPQHF
TRBV5-6	many	TRBJ2-3	NA	TGTGCCAGCAGCTTTTTCACAGATACGCAGTATTTT	CASSFFTDTQYF
TRBV28	many	TRBJ1-5	NA	TGTGCCAGCCGGCAGTGGGGCAGCAATCAGCCCCAGCATTTT	CASRQWGSNQPQHF
TRBV6-1	NA	TRBJ2-3	TRBD1	TGTGCCACCAACGACAGGGGGTACACAGATACGCAGTATTTT	CATNDRGYTDTQYF
TRBV6-5	many	TRBJ1-5	TRBD1	TGTGCCAGCAGTTATACAGGGGGGAGCAATCAGCCCCAGCATTTT	CASSYTGGSNQPQHF
TRBV7-2	medium-sized	TRBJ2-5	NA	TGTGCCAGCAGCTTAGTGGGGGGCCAAGAGACCCAGTACTTC	CASSLVGGQETQYF
TRBV28	few	TRBJ2-5	NA	TGTGCCAGCAGTTTCTCCTCGGGGCGGTGGGCCCAGTACTTC	CASSFSSGRWAQYF
TRBV10-3	NA	TRBJ2-7	TRBD2	TGTGCCATCAGTGACGGGAGGGGGGCCTACGAGCAGTACTTC	CAISDGRGAYEQYF